A selection of T cell receptor beta chains follows, all from one sample in a study of control samples from healthy donors and cancer patients. Using immunoSEQ multiplex PCR, the repertoire was profiled, and TCRdb retains in-frame clones only, with some absent. The sample lists tens of thousands of clones, 75% to 95% occurring once. Specimen: PBMCs. The source is a man aged 25-45 years with colorectal cancer. The CDR3 runs from the conserved cysteine through the conserved F or W. The order of the fields is clone size, D gene, J gene, V gene, CDR3 protein, CDR3 DNA. A D gene is named only where the DNA matches it firmly. Some rows mark clone size as missing; the rest say once, few, many or name a class of expanded clone.

>once|-|TRBJ2-7|TRBV3-1/TRBV3-2
CASSQQPGRHSYEQYF
TGTGCCAGCAGCCAGCAGCCGGGACGGCATTCCTACGAGCAGTACTTC
>-|TRBD1|TRBJ1-1|TRBV27
CASSTRDRGHRNTEAFF
TGTGCCAGCAGTACCCGGGACAGGGGTCACAGGAACACTGAAGCTTTCTTT
>-|-|TRBJ1-5|TRBV6-5
CASTLGGNQPQHF
TGTGCCAGCACCCTGGGGGGCAATCAGCCCCAGCATTTT
>-|-|TRBJ1-5|TRBV10-2
CASALSLSNQPQHF
TGCGCCAGCGCGTTGTCTCTTAGCAATCAGCCCCAGCATTTT
>-|-|TRBJ2-2|TRBV19
CASRKGAGEAGELFF
TGTGCCAGTAGAAAAGGGGCAGGGGAGGCCGGGGAGCTGTTTTTT
>-|-|TRBJ1-6|TRBV7-8
CASSLRNSPLHF
TGTGCCAGCAGCTTAAGGAATTCACCCCTCCACTTT
>-|TRBD1|TRBJ2-7|TRBV28
CASSSAQGATAEQYF
TGTGCCAGCAGTTCAGCGCAGGGGGCAACGGCCGAGCAGTACTTC
>-|TRBD1|TRBJ1-6|TRBV11-2
CASSSTGVGVALNSPLHF
TGTGCCAGCAGCTCGACAGGGGTCGGTGTGGCCCTCAATTCACCCCTCCACTTT
>once|TRBD2|TRBJ2-5|TRBV10-3
CAIRSVLAGGPRETQYF
TGTGCCATCAGGTCGGTACTAGCGGGGGGGCCGAGAGAGACCCAGTACTTC
>-|-|TRBJ1-1|TRBV19
CASSIDQVGAGGNTEAFF
TGTGCCAGTAGTATAGATCAAGTGGGGGCAGGAGGGAACACTGAAGCTTTCTTT
>once|-|TRBJ1-3|TRBV7-2
CASSLEPPSSGNTIYF
TGTGCCAGCAGCTTAGAGCCCCCGAGCTCTGGAAACACCATATATTTT
>-|TRBD1|TRBJ2-4|TRBV6-2/TRBV6-3
CASSPHRTGALAKNIQYF
TGTGCCAGCAGCCCCCATCGGACAGGGGCGCTAGCCAAAAACATTCAGTACTTC
>-|-|TRBJ1-6|TRBV5-1
CASSLGGESSPLHF
TGCGCCAGCAGCTTGGGAGGTGAGTCTTCACCCCTCCACTTT
>-|TRBD1|TRBJ2-4|TRBV5-5
CASSFLRDRVNIQYF
TGTGCCAGCAGCTTCCTCCGGGACAGGGTAAACATTCAGTACTTC
>-|-|TRBJ2-3|TRBV5-1
CASSSGVIYTDTQYF
TGCGCCAGCAGTTCGGGAGTTATTTACACAGATACGCAGTATTTT
>-|TRBD1|TRBJ2-2|TRBV5-1
CASSAGQGGGELFF
TGCGCCAGCAGCGCGGGACAGGGAGGCGGGGAGCTGTTTTTT
>-|-|TRBJ1-6|TRBV27
CASSSSTPRGGPLHF
TGTGCCAGCAGTTCCAGCACACCCCGGGGAGGTCCCCTCCACTTT
>-|-|TRBJ2-1|TRBV29-1
CSVPGKTFLDNEQFF
TGCAGCGTACCTGGAAAGACTTTTCTTGACAATGAGCAGTTCTTC
>once|-|TRBJ1-3|TRBV11-2
CASSLRDPGPGNTIYF
TGTGCCAGCAGCCTCCGGGACCCCGGACCCGGAAACACCATATATTTT
>-|-|TRBJ2-5|TRBV11-3
CASSYMRGETQYF
TGTGCCAGCAGCTATATGCGGGGAGAGACCCAGTACTTC
>-|TRBD1|TRBJ1-1|TRBV7-9
CASSLAGQGALGAFF
TGTGCCAGCAGCTTGGCGGGACAGGGGGCTTTAGGAGCTTTCTTT
>-|TRBD1|TRBJ2-5|TRBV6-5
CASSRTGQKTQYF
TGTGCCAGCAGTCGGACAGGGCAAAAGACCCAGTACTTC
>-|-|TRBJ2-7|TRBV6-5
CASRWGASYEQYF
TGTGCCAGCAGGTGGGGGGCCTCCTACGAGCAGTACTTC
>few|-|TRBJ1-5|TRBV6-2/TRBV6-3
CASSYSIWGKGNQPQHF
TGTGCCAGCAGTTACTCGATTTGGGGGAAGGGGAATCAGCCCCAGCATTTT
>-|-|TRBJ2-1|TRBV3-1/TRBV3-2
CASSNLRGPANEQFF
TGTGCCAGCAGCAACCTCCGGGGCCCCGCCAATGAGCAGTTCTTC
>-|TRBD1|TRBJ2-7|TRBV11-2
CASSLTRGPGYEQYF
TGTGCCAGCAGCTTAACCAGGGGGCCAGGCTACGAGCAGTACTTC
>once|TRBD1|TRBJ1-4|TRBV5-4
CATGDRRREKLFF
TGTGCCACCGGGGACAGACGGAGGGAAAAACTGTTTTTT
>-|TRBD1|TRBJ2-1|TRBV7-2
CASSPRQGNEQFF
TGTGCCAGCAGCCCCAGACAGGGAAATGAGCAGTTCTTC
>once|TRBD1|TRBJ2-7|TRBV6-2/TRBV6-3
CASSFGWTGSNEQYF
TGTGCCAGCAGTTTCGGATGGACAGGGTCTAACGAGCAGTACTTC
>-|-|TRBJ1-1|TRBV27
CASSRGALNTEAFF
TGTGCCAGCAGTAGAGGGGCCTTGAACACTGAAGCTTTCTTT
>-|-|TRBJ1-5|TRBV6-4
CASMTQGTNSNQPQHF
TGTGCCAGCATGACACAGGGTACTAATAGCAATCAGCCCCAGCATTTT
>-|-|TRBJ1-2|TRBV11-2
CASSSSTGGINGYTF
TGTGCCAGCAGCTCGTCTACCGGGGGAATAAATGGCTACACCTTC
>-|-|TRBJ2-7|TRBV27
CASSYKLDRRTYEQYF
TGTGCCAGCAGCTACAAACTAGACAGGCGTACCTACGAGCAGTACTTC
>-|-|TRBJ1-2|TRBV24-1
CATSDQRMDRGYGYTF
TGTGCCACCAGTGACCAAAGGATGGACAGAGGCTATGGCTACACCTTC
>-|-|TRBJ1-3|TRBV7-2
CASSLAVSSSGNTIYF
TGTGCCAGCAGCTTAGCGGTTTCAAGCTCTGGAAACACCATATATTTT
>-|-|TRBJ1-2|TRBV24-1
CATSDPNSHGYTF
TGTGCCACCAGTGACCCCAACTCACACGGCTACACCTTC
>-|-|TRBJ2-7|TRBV27
CASSQRGSYEQYF
TGTGCCAGCAGCCAAAGAGGATCCTACGAGCAGTACTTC
>-|-|TRBJ1-1|TRBV4-1
CASSQEYGKSTEAFF
TGCGCCAGCAGCCAAGAATACGGGAAGAGTACTGAAGCTTTCTTT
>-|TRBD2|TRBJ2-3|TRBV25-1
CASSEVGSGPSTDTQYF
TGTGCCAGCAGTGAAGTGGGTAGCGGGCCCAGCACAGATACGCAGTATTTT
>-|-|TRBJ2-2|TRBV11-2
CASKRSGGNTGELFF
TGTGCCAGCAAAAGGTCCGGGGGCAACACCGGGGAGCTGTTTTTT
>-|-|TRBJ2-1|TRBV3-1/TRBV3-2
CASSPQEPGRREQFF
TGTGCCAGCAGCCCACAAGAACCAGGGCGCCGGGAGCAGTTCTTC
>few|TRBD1|TRBJ2-7|TRBV9
CASSVERDSHYEQYF
TGTGCCAGCAGCGTCGAAAGGGACAGCCACTACGAGCAGTACTTC
>-|TRBD2|TRBJ2-1|TRBV10-3
CAISEWSGGLVSGNEQFF
TGTGCCATCAGTGAGTGGAGCGGGGGCCTTGTCTCAGGCAATGAGCAGTTCTTC
>-|TRBD1|TRBJ2-5|TRBV7-2
CASSFPTGGETQYF
TGTGCCAGCAGCTTCCCGACAGGGGGAGAGACCCAGTACTTC
>-|TRBD2|TRBJ2-1|TRBV4-1
CASSHPGGQHNEQFF
TGCGCCAGCAGCCACCCGGGGGGGCAACACAATGAGCAGTTCTTC
>-|-|TRBJ2-3|TRBV5-4
CASRPGTLSTDTQYF
TGTGCCAGCAGGCCCGGGACTCTTAGCACAGATACGCAGTATTTT
>once|TRBD1|TRBJ1-2|TRBV6-2/TRBV6-3
CASSYSISRDRGRRGYTF
TGTGCCAGCAGTTACTCTATAAGCAGGGACAGGGGACGGCGTGGCTACACCTTC
>-|-|TRBJ2-7|TRBV2
CASSAGEQYF
TGTGCCAGTAGTGCCGGGGAGCAGTACTTC
>-|-|TRBJ2-7|TRBV6-6
CASSVSTVAEQYF
TGTGCCAGCAGCGTATCTACGGTTGCGGAGCAGTACTTC
>-|-|TRBJ1-4|TRBV5-4
CASSPEGRSNQLFF
TGTGCCAGCAGCCCCGAAGGGCGGAGCAACCAACTGTTTTTT
>-|-|TRBJ1-2|TRBV19
CASTWAGHYGYTF
TGTGCCAGTACGTGGGCCGGGCACTATGGCTACACCTTC
>-|TRBD1|TRBJ1-4|TRBV4-3
CASGRDRTNEKLFF
TGCGCCAGCGGCCGGGACAGAACTAATGAAAAACTGTTTTTT
>-|TRBD2|TRBJ2-5|TRBV5-1
CASSSGTSGGPGETQYF
TGCGCCAGCAGCTCAGGGACTAGCGGGGGGCCTGGGGAGACCCAGTACTTC
>-|-|TRBJ2-2|TRBV18
CASSPGAGTGELFF
TGTGCCAGCTCACCAGGGGCTGGCACCGGGGAGCTGTTTTTT
>-|TRBD1|TRBJ2-7|TRBV6-5
CASSSNRGRFSYEQYF
TGTGCCAGCAGTTCCAACAGGGGTCGCTTCTCCTACGAGCAGTACTTC